This TCR beta chain was found in a study of blood T cells in healthy people across ages. Study-level points and caveats: TCR beta diversity per million T cells fell roughly linearly with age. There was no known CMV status for donors, so expanded clonotype changes were possibly confounded.

Trimming left V 0 bases short and J 8 bases short, with 9 bases between. From germline, CDR1 is SGHRS and CDR2 YFSETQ. The CDR3 has 13 residues. In this sample, this clonotype turned up a few times. Its antigen is not identified. About 9.6 milliliters of peripheral blood were drawn from each donor into EDTA-treated tubes. The authors ran a second PCR of roughly 6 to 12 cycles using a sample-barcoded 5' primer and a J-beta primer mix. Every sample produced at least 2.5 million CDR3-containing paired-end reads. TCRdb reprocessed the 5' RACE reads via MiXCR and lists one record per CDR3 protein. The sample has some 730,000 distinct CDR3 sequences; about 24% are singletons.

This chain links TRBV5-1 with TRBJ1-3, with D perhaps matching TRBD1 (6 bases). The sequenced sample was blood. The source is a man aged 65 to 79 in good health. CDR3: CASSLAGEDTIYF. CDR3 nucleotides: TGCGCCAGCAGCTTGGCAGGGGAGGACACCATATATTTT. Looking up the rest from reference TRBV5-1 and TRBJ1-3 gives the full variable domain: KAGVTQTPRYLIKTRGQQVTLSCSPISGHRSVSWYQQTPGQGLQFLFEYFSETQRNKGNFPGRFSGRQFSNSRSEMNVSTLELGDSALYLCASSLAGEDTIYFGEGSWLTVV.